Presented here are 18 T cell receptor beta chains from one specimen sequenced in a study of blood T cell repertoires in COVID-19 (dated by TCRdb to 2020 to 2022). Preparation of the library involved the immunoSEQ multiplex PCR assay. TCRdb re-hosts the immuneACCESS table, in-frame sequences only. Its copies lack some clones; in the studies checked, an unresolved V gene accounts for under half of them, and the cause for the rest is not known. Here the sample has about 210,000 clones; roughly 87% occur a single time. In total, the top ten clones hold 10% of the sample. The sample consisted of PBMCs or T cells enriched from blood (not recorded which). The receptor set was obtained from a man in his late teens or twenties with acute COVID-19.

The V and J genes are TRBV5-4 and TRBJ2-1; perhaps TRBD2 as D (5 bases). The CDR3 has 13 amino acids. Per germline, CDR1 SGHNT and CDR2 YYREEE (reference sequence). Trimming removed 0 bases at V and 7 bases at J, with 8 bases between. CDR3 DNA: TGTGCCAGCAGCTTGGTCGGGGATAATGAGCAGTTCTTC. It yields the protein CASSLVGDNEQFF.

The chain uses TRBV13 and TRBJ2-3, with D hard to call. Trimming stripped 5 bases from V and 2 bases from J, with 14 bases between. The germline V gene has CDR1 PRHDT and CDR2 FYEKMQ (reference sequence). CDR3 length: 15 amino acids. CDR3 nucleotide sequence: TGTGCCAGCAGCCCGACTCGTGAGGACACAGATACGCAGTATTTT. Protein sequence: CASSPTREDTDTQYF.

The chain combines TRBV7-8 with TRBJ1-4, with 8 bases aligning to TRBD1. This CDR3 is 18 amino acids long. Germline lookup yields CDR1 SGHVS and CDR2 FQNEAQ. The V segment lost 6 bases and the J segment 0 bases; nucleotides outside the gene matches: 12. CDR3 sequence reads: CASRRTGKKGTTNEKLFF. CDR3 bases: TGTGCCAGCAGACGGACAGGGAAGAAGGGTACAACTAATGAAAAACTGTTTTTT.

The V gene is TRBV5-1, the J gene TRBJ2-2, with 7 bases that match TRBD1. The V segment lost 0 bases and the J segment 3 bases; nucleotides outside the gene matches: 2. The CDR3 is made up of 15 amino acids. Germline V CDR1 and CDR2: SGHRS, YFSETQ. The CDR3 bases are TGCGCCAGCAGCTTGGCAGGGGGAGACACCGGGGAGCTGTTTTTT. Its protein product is CASSLAGGDTGELFF.

The chain recombines TRBV27 with TRBJ2-1, with D perhaps matching TRBD1 (6 bases). The CDR3 is made up of 12 amino acids. Germline CDR1 MNHEY, CDR2 SMNVEV (reference sequence). Trimming stripped 3 bases from V and 9 bases from J, with 9 bases between. Written as DNA, the CDR3 is TGTGCCAGCAGTTTTTTAGGGGGTGAGCAGTTCTTC. Translating it yields CASSFLGGEQFF.

The rearrangement joins TRBV5-1 to TRBJ2-5; D unclear. This CDR3 has 13 amino acids. Germline assignment: CDR1 SGHRS and CDR2 YFSETQ. Between the trimmed V and J ends, which lost 0 bases and 4 bases, there was a span of 7 bases. The CDR3 protein is CASSLGSGETQYF. CDR3 DNA sequence: TGCGCCAGCAGCTTGGGGAGTGGAGAGACCCAGTACTTC.

The chain is built from TRBV6-2 or TRBV6-3 and TRBJ1-5, with D perhaps TRBD1 (5 bases). Germline-derived CDR1 and CDR2 are MNHEY and SVGEGT. Trimming removed 1 base from V and 5 bases from J, with 9 bases in between. This CDR3 comprises 14 residues. CDR3 sequence reads: CASSYLGDYQPQHF. In DNA form, the CDR3 reads TGTGCCAGCAGTTACTTGGGGGACTATCAGCCCCAGCATTTT.

The V gene is TRBV3-1 (or the pseudogene TRBV3-2), the J gene TRBJ1-3; D gene ambiguous. This CDR3 region has 15 residues. CDR1 is LGHDT and CDR2 is YNNKEL in the germline V gene (reference sequence). The V gene lost 4 bases and the J gene lost 0 bases, with 10 bases spanning the gap. The CDR3 nucleotides read TGTGCCAGCAGCCCGGGTTCCCACTCTGGAAACACCATATATTTT. Its translation: CASSPGSHSGNTIYF.

The chain links TRBV7-9 to TRBJ1-4, with 7 bases aligning to TRBD1. After removal of 5 bases from V and 5 bases from J, the junction contained 5 bases not matched to a gene. Germline V gives CDR1 SEHNR, CDR2 FQNEAQ (reference sequence). The CDR3 spans 14 residues. The CDR3, as DNA: TGTGCCAGCAGCAGGGACAGCCAAAATGAAAAACTGTTTTTT. It yields the protein CASSRDSQNEKLFF. The full variable domain, its missing parts supplied by reference TRBV7-9 and TRBJ1-4, is DTGVSQNPRHKITKRGQNVTFRCDPISEHNRLYWYRQTLGQGPEFLTYFQNEAQLEKSRLLSDRFSAERPKGSFSTLEIQRTEQGDSAMYLCASSRDSQNEKLFFGSGTQLSVL.

The V gene is TRBV30, the J gene TRBJ2-7; maybe TRBD2 (6 bases). CDR1 is GTSNPN and CDR2 is SVGIG in the germline V gene (reference sequence). The CDR3 loop spans 14 amino acids. The germline V and J ends were trimmed by 2 bases and 1 base, with 12 bases remaining between them. The CDR3 nucleotides are TGTGCCTGGAGTCGGGCGGGACTTTCCTACGAGCAGTACTTC. This encodes CAWSRAGLSYEQYF.

CDR3 sequence reads: CASTRSSGDYQETQYF. The CDR3 DNA reads as TGTGCCAGCACCCGGAGTAGCGGGGATTACCAAGAGACCCAGTACTTC. This chain uses TRBV4-2 with TRBJ2-5; 8 bases align to TRBD2. The length of the CDR3 is 16 residues. With 7 bases clipped from V and 0 bases from J, the junction kept 10 bases outside the gene matches. Germline loops: CDR1 LGHNA, CDR2 YNFKEQ.

The J gene is TRBJ2-1, the V gene TRBV19; possible D gene TRBD1, 5 bases. This CDR3 has 15 amino acids. V was trimmed by 7 bases and J by 5 bases, leaving 18 bases between them. Germline V gives CDR1 LNHDA, CDR2 SQIVND (reference sequence). This CDR3 reads CASISRGSPDNEQFF. CDR3 DNA: TGTGCCAGTATAAGTAGGGGCTCCCCAGACAATGAGCAGTTCTTC.

The gene calls are TRBV2 and TRBJ2-1; possibly TRBD2 for D (6 bases). Looked up from germline, CDR1 is SNHLY and CDR2 is FYNNEI. The CDR3 runs 16 residues. The V end lost 4 bases, the J end lost 4 bases, and 17 bases lay between the germline ends. The DNA of the CDR3 is TGTGCCAGCAGTGGCCCCGGTTTTAGCGGATACAATGAGCAGTTCTTC. It is translated as CASSGPGFSGYNEQFF.

The gene calls are TRBV7-9 and TRBJ1-5; TRBD1 aligns across 7 bases. The germline CDR1 and CDR2 sequences are SEHNR and FQNEAQ (reference sequence). The CDR3 contains 15 residues. V was clipped by 5 bases and J by 3 bases; unmatched bases: 7. The CDR3 bases are TGTGCCAGCAGCGGAAACAGGGGACCCAATCAGCCCCAGCATTTT. As protein: CASSGNRGPNQPQHF.

The CDR3 is CASSLRVPGETQYF. The CDR3 bases are TGTGCCAGCAGCTTGAGGGTGCCGGGGGAGACCCAGTACTTC. The chain employs TRBV5-4 and TRBJ2-5, with a possible D match to TRBD2 (5 bases). Trimming took 1 base from V and 5 from J, leaving 12 bases between them. The CDR3 spans 14 residues. Germline V gene sequence: CDR1 SGHNT, CDR2 YYREEE (reference sequence).

The chain has TRBV7-8 and TRBJ2-5, with D perhaps TRBD1 (6 bases). The germline V gene encodes CDR1 SGHVS and CDR2 FQNEAQ. This CDR3 spans 15 amino acids. Trimming left V 1 base short and J 5 bases short, with 14 bases between. The CDR3 region is CASSLDPGVGETQYF. For the CDR3, the DNA is TGTGCCAGCAGCTTAGATCCAGGGGTGGGGGAGACCCAGTACTTC.

The chain links TRBV28 to TRBJ2-3; D uncertain. This CDR3 contains 11 residues. Trimming removed 2 bases at V and 8 bases at J, with 5 bases between. From germline, CDR1 is MDHEN and CDR2 SYDVKM. CDR3 sequence reads: CASSLGRTQYF. CDR3 in DNA: TGTGCCAGCAGTTTAGGCCGTACGCAGTATTTT.

This rearrangement joins TRBV5-1 to TRBJ1-1; 9 bases agree with TRBD1. CDR1 and CDR2 (germline): SGHRS, YFSETQ. V shed 4 bases and J 3 bases; nucleotides not matched to a gene: 4. CDR3 length equals 14 residues. The CDR3 spells CASSPRQGDTEAFF. DNA for the CDR3: TGCGCCAGCAGCCCCCGACAGGGGGACACTGAAGCTTTCTTT.